This TCR beta chain came from a study of OX40 agonist ivuxolimab in advanced cancers. Study-wide context: Ivuxolimab was a fully human IgG2 agonistic monoclonal antibody targeting the costimulatory receptor OX40 (CD134). Of the 50 to 55 patients in dose escalation, about 20 had hepatocellular carcinoma, approximately 15 had melanoma, 9 had renal cell carcinoma and 9 had head and neck cancer. Three dose-escalation patients achieved partial responses, one with hepatocellular carcinoma and two with cutaneous melanoma. Intravenous ivuxolimab was administered to patients every 2 weeks at six dose levels: 0.01, 0.1, 0.3, 1.5, 3 and 10 mg/kg. Patients were allowed to have had prior anti-PD-1, anti-PD-L1 or anti-CTLA-4 therapy, and roughly 40% of the dose-escalation patients had previously received checkpoint inhibitors. A male proportion of under 85% and a mean age of around 60 years, ranging from about 23 to 79, were recorded for the dose-escalation cohort. The point of sequencing TCRbeta in the periphery was to test whether ivuxolimab changed TCR sequence diversity and drove clonal T-cell expansion. The paper reports the monotherapy dose-escalation portion (N of about 52 patients) of the phase I ivuxolimab trial. The study at large found these results: In the 0.1-3.0 mg/kg groups, partial responders were among the patients with the lowest normalized peripheral clonal expansion, particularly in CD8+ T cells. The antigen specificity of the peripheral T cells that underwent clonal expansion was not determined. On average, CD8+ T cells showed more expanded clones than CD4+ T cells after ivuxolimab. Low levels of normalized T-cell clonal expansion were also seen in some nonresponding patients. Clonal expansion of both CD4+ and CD8+ blood T cells was observed from baseline to week 6 at doses 0.1 to 3.0 mg/kg.

From cysteine to phenylalanine, the CDR3 is 14 amino acids long. Of all the DNA, just the CDR3 is kept, 42 bases in frame from base 1. Via the germline V gene, CDR1 is SGHRS and CDR2 YFSETQ. V loses 5 bases, J loses 1 base, and the germline ends lie 13 bases apart. The trial excluded patients who had a history of autoimmune disease or who were on systemic immunosuppression. Peripheral blood for TCR sequencing was collected from all dose cohorts at baseline, on cycle 4 day 1, and on cycle 7 day 1. The samples were drawn from a first-in-human, open-label, multicenter phase I dose-escalation trial of ivuxolimab. The trial enrolled adults with locally advanced or metastatic head and neck squamous cell, hepatocellular, melanoma or renal cell carcinoma. Before TCR sequencing, CD4+ T cells and CD8+ T cells from peripheral blood were sorted into separate populations. This clone occurred once. This clone's antigen is unknown. Per-base quality was not reported, and no clone a single base away is much larger than it.

Genomic DNA was isolated from the sorted cells so that the TCRbeta CDR3 region could be sequenced. The immunoSEQ Assay was used for sequencing of TCRbeta CDR3 regions. As stored in TCRdb, this immuneACCESS dataset retains in-frame rearrangements with V and J assigned. A fraction of the clones does not appear; measured against another copy, unresolved V genes explain less than half of the discrepancy, and the remainder lacks a known reason. Recorded for this sample are about 77,000 clones; about nine tenths of them occurred a single time. 5.5% to 6.5% of the sample rests with the top ten. The chain is assembled from TRBV5-1 and TRBJ2-7, with an unclear D gene assignment. Material: CD4+ or CD8+ T cells sorted from blood, obtained in a trial of the OX40 agonist ivuxolimab. The receptor's source is an adult with an advanced solid tumor such as melanoma, head and neck, liver or kidney cancer. The CDR3 amino acid sequence is: CASRQQAASYEQYF. The nucleotide sequence is TGCGCCAGCAGACAGCAGGCCGCATCCTACGAGCAGTACTTC.